This T cell receptor (beta chain) comes out of a study of T cell responses to AZD1222 COVID-19 vaccine. Study-level points and caveats: Females made up more of the donors, who were largely white British, and clonal diversity may have come out too low.

This CDR3 has 15 amino acids. Germline assignment: CDR1 SGHNT and CDR2 YYREEE (reference sequence). The V end lost 0 bases, the J end lost 4 bases, and 10 bases lay between the germline ends. The repertoire was sequenced with immunoSEQ multiplex PCR; TCRdb's copy has only in-frame clones and lacks some. The sample lists some 110,000 clones; around 76% were seen once. Turning to this clone: The antigen is unknown.

V is TRBV5-4 and J is TRBJ2-2; TRBD1 might be the D (6 bases). The sequence was obtained from an adult in good health. Sequenced material: peripheral blood, taken on day 0 of AZD1222 vaccination. The CDR3, as DNA: TGTGCCAGCAGCTTGGACTGGGGGCCCACCGGGGAGCTGTTTTTT. This sequence encodes CASSLDWGPTGELFF.